The 22 T cell receptor beta chains reported below all come from one sample, sequenced in a study of blood T cell repertoires in COVID-19. Measured with immunoSEQ multiplex PCR; TCRdb has only the in-frame clones, and not every one. The sample consists of 250,000 to 300,000 clones, 70% to 90% of them appearing once. Material: PBMCs or T cells enriched from blood (not recorded which). Source of these receptors: a woman aged 45-65 years who had recovered from COVID-19.

The chain joins TRBV7-8 to TRBJ2-1; maybe TRBD2 (6 bases). This CDR3 comprises 15 residues. Germline V gene sequence: CDR1 SGHVS, CDR2 FQNEAQ. V gave up 0 bases and J gave up 9 bases, with 15 bases separating them. The CDR3, as DNA: TGTGCCAGCAGCTTAGCGGCAGGCGGGATAGGTGAGCAGTTCTTC. It encodes CASSLAAGGIGEQFF.

V gene TRBV7-9 combines with J gene TRBJ1-4; TRBD1 might be the D (6 bases). V was shortened by 1 base and J by 7 bases, with 13 bases between the two germline ends. CDR3 length: 15 amino acids. Germline CDR1 is SEHNR and CDR2 is FQNEAQ (reference sequence). For the CDR3, the DNA is TGTGCCAGCAGCTTAGTTTCAGGGGCGGCTGAAAAACTGTTTTTT. It encodes CASSLVSGAAEKLFF.

V and J are TRBV10-3 and TRBJ1-2, with D hard to call. There are 12 residues in the CDR3. Germline V gene lookup returns CDR1 ENHRY and CDR2 SYGVKD. V was trimmed by 6 bases and J by 7 bases, leaving 12 bases between them. This CDR3 reads CAISSGRGGYTF. The CDR3, as DNA: TGTGCCATCAGCTCCGGCCGGGGTGGCTACACCTTC.

The chain links TRBV18 to TRBJ2-7; 7 bases fit TRBD2. Germline lookup yields CDR1 KGHSH and CDR2 LQKENI. The CDR3 spans 16 residues. Germline trimming cut 3 bases from V and 2 bases from J; bases unmatched to any gene: 10. The DNA of the CDR3 is TGTGCCAGCTCACCGTTTGGTTCTAGCGGCACCTACGAGCAGTACTTC. Its translation is CASSPFGSSGTYEQYF.

The gene calls are TRBV4-2 and TRBJ1-2; tentative D call: TRBD1 (6 bases). This CDR3 is built from 16 residues. Germline V gene data show CDR1 as LGHNA and CDR2 as YNFKEQ. V was cut by 1 base and J by 3 bases, with 15 bases left in between. The CDR3: CASSQGGGGTYYGYTF. Written as DNA, the CDR3 is TGTGCCAGCAGCCAAGGGGGGGGCGGAACCTACTATGGCTACACCTTC.

This chain connects TRBV28 to TRBJ2-5; tentatively, D is TRBD1 (5 bases). This CDR3 has 16 amino acids. The germline V gene encodes CDR1 MDHEN and CDR2 SYDVKM. The V gene lost 6 bases and the J gene lost 4 bases, with 21 bases spanning the gap. The CDR3 region is CASSSTLYRGGETQYF. The CDR3 region has the DNA TGTGCCAGCAGCTCCACCTTATATAGGGGCGGAGAGACCCAGTACTTC.

This chain connects TRBV20-1 to TRBJ2-7; possible D gene TRBD1, 6 bases. The CDR3 has 14 residues. Germline CDR1 reads DFQATT; CDR2 reads SNEGSKA (reference sequence). Trimming removed 3 bases at V and 2 bases at J, with 14 bases between. CDR3 DNA: TGCAGTGCTAGTGTGCAGGGGCGGCCCTACGAGCAGTACTTC. Protein product: CSASVQGRPYEQYF.

The genes are TRBV7-8 and TRBJ2-6, with TRBD1 matching 9 bases. The trim removed 2 bases at V and 1 base at J, leaving 12 bases unmatched. Germline CDR1 and CDR2: SGHVS and FQNEAQ. This CDR3 has 20 amino acids. The CDR3 region has the DNA TGTGCCAGCAGCTTAAGCTATATCGGGGACAGGGTGTCTGGGGCCAACGTCCTGACTTTC. This gives the protein CASSLSYIGDRVSGANVLTF.

The V and J genes are TRBV4-1 and TRBJ1-6; unclear D gene. V lost 4 bases and J lost 10, with 14 bases in between. The CDR3 spans 14 residues. CDR1 is MGHRA, CDR2 YSYEKL, per germline. Here the CDR3 reads CASSRAWGDSPLHF. For the CDR3, the DNA is TGCGCCAGCAGCCGTGCGTGGGGAGACTCACCCCTCCACTTT.

Points on this clone: One junction end disagrees with the germline gene, perhaps due to a read error. V and J are TRBV28 and TRBJ2-7; TRBD2 aligns across 11 bases. This CDR3 has 14 residues. The germline CDR1 and CDR2 sequences are MDHEN and SYDVKM. CDR3 nucleotide sequence: TGTGCCAGCAATCGTCCCGGGACTAGCGGCTCAACGGGCTTC. Protein: CASNRPGTSGSTGF.

This chain connects TRBV10-3 to TRBJ1-3; D is undetermined. Trimming stripped 1 base from V and 8 bases from J, with 6 bases between. Looked up from germline, CDR1 is ENHRY and CDR2 is SYGVKD. The CDR3 sequence is 12 residues long. This chain's CDR3 is CAISEWGDTIYF. In DNA, the CDR3 is TGTGCCATCAGTGAGTGGGGAGACACCATATATTTT.

This clone was seen a handful of times. V is TRBV28 and J is TRBJ1-2, with no clear D. Germline V lookup: CDR1 MDHEN, CDR2 SYDVKM. V lost 4 bases and J 6 bases, leaving 15 bases between the germline ends. The CDR3 is made up of 14 amino acids. The CDR3 loop is CASSYMADVDGYTF. The CDR3, as DNA: TGTGCCAGCAGTTACATGGCGGATGTCGATGGCTACACCTTC.

The gene calls are TRBV5-5 and TRBJ2-7; 10 bases are shared with TRBD2. The V and J ends lost 0 bases and 5 bases, in that order; junction bases with no gene match: 11. From germline, CDR1 is SGHKS and CDR2 YYEKEE (reference sequence). This CDR3 has 17 amino acids. CDR3 sequence: CASSLAPAGGPGNEQYF. The DNA for the CDR3 is TGTGCCAGCAGCTTGGCTCCAGCGGGAGGGCCCGGGAACGAGCAGTACTTC.

V and J are TRBV7-2 and TRBJ1-2; weak D call: TRBD1 (5 bases). CDR1 and CDR2 from the germline V gene are SGHTA and FQGNSA. The CDR3 loop spans 13 amino acids. V lost 4 bases, J lost 2 bases, and 8 bases lay in between. The CDR3 spells CASSYDRNYGYTF. The CDR3 DNA reads TGTGCCAGCAGCTACGACAGAAACTATGGCTACACCTTC.

The V and J genes are TRBV28 and TRBJ1-6, with D possibly being TRBD1 (6 bases). With 5 bases removed from V and 7 bases from J, the gap between germline ends came to 9 bases. The germline gives CDR1 MDHEN, CDR2 SYDVKM. The CDR3 contains 13 residues. CDR3 nucleotides: TGTGCCAGCAGTACAACAGGGAATTCACCCCTCCACTTT. As protein: CASSTTGNSPLHF.

This chain uses TRBV27 with TRBJ1-5; D unresolved. Germline V gives CDR1 MNHEY, CDR2 SMNVEV (reference sequence). Trimming took off 7 bases at V and 4 bases at J, with 14 bases between the two ends. The CDR3 sequence is 14 residues long. This chain's CDR3 is CASKTSAGNQPQHF. DNA for the CDR3: TGTGCCAGCAAAACCTCTGCGGGGAATCAGCCCCAGCATTTT.

J is TRBJ2-3 and V is TRBV11-2; perhaps TRBD2 as D (5 bases). The V end was cut by 1 base, the J end by 6 bases, with 14 bases between. CDR3 length equals 15 residues. Germline CDR1 SGHAT, CDR2 FQNNGV. CDR3 sequence (DNA): TGTGCCAGCAGCTTAGTTCGGGGTCAGGTGGATACGCAGTATTTT. This codes for CASSLVRGQVDTQYF.

The rearrangement links TRBV5-1 to TRBJ1-2; no firm D call. CDR1 and CDR2 from the germline V gene are SGHRS and YFSETQ. V was shortened by 0 bases and J by 0 bases, with 9 bases between the two germline ends. The CDR3 has 15 amino acids. The CDR3 reads CASSLDRVANYGYTF. The DNA for the CDR3 is TGCGCCAGCAGCTTGGACCGGGTAGCTAACTATGGCTACACCTTC.

This sequence joins TRBV30 and TRBJ2-7; maybe TRBD1 (6 bases). The length of the CDR3 is 15 residues. Germline CDR1 and CDR2: GTSNPN and SVGIG (reference sequence). V dropped 0 bases and J dropped 1 base, with 13 bases sitting between them. The CDR3 loop reads CAWSVLGDISYEQYF. The CDR3 DNA sequence: TGTGCCTGGAGTGTATTAGGGGACATTTCCTACGAGCAGTACTTC.

The chain uses TRBV20-1 and TRBJ2-7; no clear D. The V and J ends lost 8 bases and 5 bases respectively, with 13 bases between them. Germline V gives CDR1 DFQATT, CDR2 SNEGSKA (reference sequence). The CDR3 sequence is 11 residues long. For the CDR3, the DNA is TGCAGTCCGAGGTCCGGTCACGAGCAGTACTTC. It specifies CSPRSGHEQYF.

The genes are TRBV14 and TRBJ2-2, with D possibly TRBD1 on 6 matching bases. V was cut by 1 base and J by 1 base, with 7 bases left in between. This CDR3 is 15 amino acids long. Per the germline V gene, CDR1 is SGHDN and CDR2 is FVKESK. The CDR3, as DNA: TGTGCCAGCAGCCAAGTGGGACAGAACACCGGGGAGCTGTTTTTT. Translating gives CASSQVGQNTGELFF.

The chain employs TRBV5-5 and TRBJ1-5; D is perhaps TRBD1 (6 bases). CDR3 length: 15 amino acids. Looked up from germline, CDR1 is SGHKS and CDR2 is YYEKEE (reference sequence). Trimming cost V 5 bases and J 4 bases, with 16 bases left between them. The DNA for the CDR3 is TGTGCCAGCAGACTTTGGGGGACACCGAATCAGCCCCAGCATTTT. Amino acids: CASRLWGTPNQPQHF.